The sequence of this T cell receptor beta chain was determined in a study of blood T cell repertoires in COVID-19. Only in-frame clones appear in the TCRdb table, and some are missing; sequencing was by immunoSEQ multiplex PCR. The sample shows approximately 400,000 clones, 70% to 90% of them seen only once. Sequencing was carried out using PBMCs or T cells enriched from blood (not recorded which). The TCR sequence derives from a woman between 18 and 30 years old who had recovered from COVID-19.

The CDR3 bases are TGTGCCAGCAGGGAGACAGGGACCCGAGGAAACTATGGCTACACCTTC. Translation: CASRETGTRGNYGYTF. This chain uses TRBV2 with TRBJ1-2, with 7 positions matching TRBD1. Trimming took 6 bases from V and 2 from J; bases not matched to a gene: 12. Germline V gives CDR1 SNHLY, CDR2 FYNNEI. This CDR3 region has 16 residues. The full variable domain, its missing parts supplied by reference TRBV2 and TRBJ1-2, is EPEVTQTPSHQVTQMGQEVILRCVPISNHLYFYWYRQILGQKVEFLVSFYNNEISEKSEIFDDQFSVERPDGSNFTLKIRSTKLEDSAMYFCASRETGTRGNYGYTFGSGTRLTVV.